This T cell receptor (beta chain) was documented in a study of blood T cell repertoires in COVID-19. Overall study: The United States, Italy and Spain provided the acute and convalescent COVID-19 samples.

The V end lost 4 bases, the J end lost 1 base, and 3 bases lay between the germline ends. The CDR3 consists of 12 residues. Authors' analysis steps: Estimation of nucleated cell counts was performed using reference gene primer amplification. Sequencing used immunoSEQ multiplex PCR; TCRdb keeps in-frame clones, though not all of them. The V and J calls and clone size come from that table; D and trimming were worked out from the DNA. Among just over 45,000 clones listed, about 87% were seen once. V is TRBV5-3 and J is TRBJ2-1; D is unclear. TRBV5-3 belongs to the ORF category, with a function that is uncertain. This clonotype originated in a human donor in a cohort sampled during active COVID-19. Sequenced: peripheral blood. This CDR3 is CARSPSYNEQFF. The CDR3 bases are TGTGCCAGAAGCCCGTCCTACAATGAGCAGTTCTTC.